The sequence of this T cell receptor (beta chain) was determined in a study of blood T cell repertoires in COVID-19. Study in general: Italy, Spain and the United States were the sources of the convalescent and acute COVID-19 samples. Nucleic acid was either cDNA or gDNA, and it came from T cells, B-cell-depleted T cells, or PBMCs.

This clone appeared a few times. Source study methods: From reference gene primer amplification, estimates of nucleated cell counts were derived. The protocol was immunoSEQ multiplex PCR, while the TCRdb copy is restricted to in-frame clones and leaves out a portion. From that table come the V and J calls and clone size; the DNA was used to work out D and trimming. The data show 99,000 or so clones, around 81% seen once. Germline CDR1 reads SGHRS; CDR2 reads YFSETQ. V trimming: 2 bases; J trimming: 5 bases; junction bases outside the gene matches: 10. CDR3 length: 17 residues. This sequence was found in a woman between 70 and 85 years old with acute or convalescent COVID-19. This rearrangement joins TRBV5-1 to TRBJ1-1; 12 bases match TRBD1. Sequences were obtained from peripheral blood. The CDR3 protein is CASSLTGTGGAGTEAFF. For the CDR3, the DNA is TGCGCCAGCAGCTTAACCGGGACAGGGGGCGCCGGGACTGAAGCTTTCTTT.